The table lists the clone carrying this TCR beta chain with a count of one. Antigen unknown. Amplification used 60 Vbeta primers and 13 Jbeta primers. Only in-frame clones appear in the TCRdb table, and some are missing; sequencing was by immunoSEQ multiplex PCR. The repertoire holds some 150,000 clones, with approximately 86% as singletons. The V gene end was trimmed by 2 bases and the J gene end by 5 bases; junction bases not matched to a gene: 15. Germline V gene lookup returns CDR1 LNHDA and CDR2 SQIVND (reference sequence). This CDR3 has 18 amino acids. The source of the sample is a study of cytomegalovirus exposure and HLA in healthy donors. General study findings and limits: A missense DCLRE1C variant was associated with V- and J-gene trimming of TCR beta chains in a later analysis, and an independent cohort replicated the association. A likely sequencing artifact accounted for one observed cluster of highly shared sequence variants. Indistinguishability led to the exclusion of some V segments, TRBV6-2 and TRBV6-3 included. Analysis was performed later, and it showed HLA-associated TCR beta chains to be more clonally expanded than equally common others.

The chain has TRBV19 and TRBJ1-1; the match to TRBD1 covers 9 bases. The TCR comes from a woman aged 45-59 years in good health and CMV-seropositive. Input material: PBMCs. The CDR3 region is CASSIRRDRAAPKTEAFF. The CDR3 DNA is TGTGCCAGTAGTATACGCCGGGACAGGGCGGCCCCGAAGACTGAAGCTTTCTTT.